This paragraph reports one TCR beta chain. Sequencing was performed with immunoSEQ multiplex PCR; in TCRdb, only in-frame clones are kept and a portion is missing. The repertoire holds about 120,000 clones, roughly 87% seen once, with approximately 1.1% in the top ten. This entry belongs to a study of cytomegalovirus exposure and HLA in healthy donors. The germline V gene has CDR1 ENHRY and CDR2 SYGVKD. CDR3 length equals 15 residues. V gave up 7 bases and J gave up 10 bases; unmatched junction bases: 11. Sample: PBMCs. This sequence originates from a woman aged 18-29 years in good health and CMV-seronegative. The V and J genes are TRBV10-3 and TRBJ1-6; 9 nucleotides line up with TRBD1. The CDR3 region is CAINQGQGVESPLHF. The CDR3 DNA sequence: TGTGCCATCAATCAGGGACAGGGTGTTGAGTCACCCCTCCACTTT.